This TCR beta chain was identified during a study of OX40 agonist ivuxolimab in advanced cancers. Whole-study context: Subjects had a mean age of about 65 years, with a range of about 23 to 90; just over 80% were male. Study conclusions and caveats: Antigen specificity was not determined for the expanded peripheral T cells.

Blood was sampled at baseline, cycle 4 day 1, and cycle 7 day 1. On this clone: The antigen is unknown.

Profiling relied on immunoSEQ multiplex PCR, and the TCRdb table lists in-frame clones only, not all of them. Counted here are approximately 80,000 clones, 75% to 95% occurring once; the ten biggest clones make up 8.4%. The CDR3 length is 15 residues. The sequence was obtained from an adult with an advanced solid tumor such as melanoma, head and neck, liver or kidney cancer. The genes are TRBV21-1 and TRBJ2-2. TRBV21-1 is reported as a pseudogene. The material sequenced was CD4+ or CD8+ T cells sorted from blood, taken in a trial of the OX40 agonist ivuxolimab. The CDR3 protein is CATVTLSGRTGELFF. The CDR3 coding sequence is TGTGCCACCGTTACCTTGTCAGGACGAACCGGGGAGCTGTTTTTT.